A single sample gave rise to the 26 T cell receptor beta chains below, sequenced in a study of patients and donors after allogeneic stem cell transplantation. TCRdb recomputed calls from the RT-PCR reads with MiXCR, one row per CDR3 protein. The sample yields 30,000 or so distinct CDR3 sequences, almost 7% seen once. Input material: blood, either unsorted or a sorted T cell fraction (not recorded which). These receptors all come from a human donor who was either an allogeneic HSCT recipient or a stem cell or donor lymphocyte infusion donor (not recorded which). It is not recorded whose cells these are; they may come from a transplant donor.

This clonotype was seen only a few times. J is TRBJ2-1 and V is TRBV3-1; 13 nucleotides agree with TRBD2. The trim removed 3 bases at V and 9 bases at J, leaving 8 bases unmatched. The CDR3 length is 16 residues. The germline V gene encodes CDR1 LGHDT and CDR2 YNNKEL (reference sequence). The CDR3 loop reads CASSQAGLAGVTEQFF. CDR3 DNA: TGTGCCAGCAGCCAGGCCGGACTAGCGGGAGTGACTGAGCAGTTCTTC.

The sample holds many counts of this clonotype. The gene calls are TRBV6-5 and TRBJ1-2; maybe TRBD1 (5 bases). V gave up 8 bases and J gave up 3 bases, with 19 bases separating them. Germline V gene lookup returns CDR1 MNHEY and CDR2 SVGAGI. The CDR3 contains 15 residues. In nucleotides, the CDR3 is TGTGCCAGCGGCAAAGGGACGCCCAATCACTATGGCTACACCTTC. Translating it yields CASGKGTPNHYGYTF.

CDR3 residues: CASSTWRRESHNEQFF. The CDR3 DNA sequence: TGTGCCAGCAGCACATGGAGGCGGGAGTCTCACAATGAGCAGTTCTTC. The genes are TRBV7-9 and TRBJ2-1, with 7 positions matching TRBD2. The V and J ends lost 5 bases and 5 bases, in that order; junction bases with no gene match: 12. Germline values: CDR1 SEHNR, CDR2 FQNEAQ (reference sequence). The CDR3 sequence is 16 residues long.

This clonotype was counted at least ten times. V and J are TRBV20-1 and TRBJ2-5; weak D call: TRBD1 (5 bases). The CDR3 runs 14 residues. V lost 0 bases and J 3 bases, leaving 11 bases between the germline ends. The V gene's germline CDR1 is DFQATT and CDR2 SNEGSKA (reference sequence). The CDR3 here is CSARDWGREETQYF. The CDR3 region has the DNA TGCAGTGCTAGAGATTGGGGCAGAGAAGAGACCCAGTACTTC.

This clonotype has at least ten counts. The chain is built from TRBV20-1 and TRBJ1-6; D is possibly TRBD1 (6 bases). Germline V gives CDR1 DFQATT, CDR2 SNEGSKA (reference sequence). Trimming removed 2 bases from V and 9 bases from J, with 11 bases in between. The CDR3 is made up of 13 amino acids. CDR3: CSARTGYGSPLHF. The DNA of the CDR3 is TGCAGTGCTAGAACAGGGTATGGTTCACCCCTCCACTTT.

The chain carries TRBV25-1 and TRBJ2-1; perhaps TRBD2 as D (5 bases). Trimming took 6 bases from V and 4 from J, leaving 16 bases between them. This CDR3 is 15 amino acids long. Germline assignment: CDR1 MGHDK and CDR2 SYGVNS. CDR3 sequence reads: CASRSPGPGYNEQFF. In DNA form, the CDR3 reads TGTGCCAGCAGATCTCCGGGCCCGGGGTACAATGAGCAGTTCTTC.

This clonotype was picked up many times. CDR3 coding DNA: TGTGCCAGCAGCGTAGAAGGGACCCAGTACTTC. Its translation is CASSVEGTQYF. This chain joins TRBV9 and TRBJ2-5; no clear D gene. CDR3 length equals 11 residues. V dropped 0 bases and J dropped 7 bases, with 4 bases sitting between them. CDR1 and CDR2 from the germline V gene are SGDLS and YYNGEE.

This clonotype was seen a few times. J is TRBJ2-1 and V is TRBV7-2, with 11 positions matching TRBD2. Looked up from germline, CDR1 is SGHTA and CDR2 is FQGNSA. This CDR3 comprises 15 residues. V was clipped by 3 bases and J by 10 bases; unmatched bases: 8. Here the CDR3 reads CASSLLAGGRGEQFF. CDR3 in DNA: TGTGCCAGCAGCTTGCTAGCGGGAGGCCGAGGAGAGCAGTTCTTC.

V is TRBV7-9 and J is TRBJ2-6, with 7 bases identical to TRBD1. Germline V CDR1 and CDR2: SEHNR, FQNEAQ (reference sequence). This CDR3 contains 15 residues. Germline trimming cut 6 bases from V and 2 bases from J; bases unmatched to any gene: 4. This CDR3 reads CASRATGAGANVLTF. The CDR3 region has the DNA TGTGCCAGCAGGGCTACAGGGGCTGGGGCCAACGTCCTGACTTTC.

The sample holds many counts of this clonotype. J is TRBJ1-5 and V is TRBV20-1; D unclear. Trimming pared 0 bases from V and 2 bases from J, leaving 14 bases between. CDR3 length: 16 amino acids. Per germline, CDR1 DFQATT and CDR2 SNEGSKA (reference sequence). The CDR3 DNA sequence: TGCAGTGCTAGAGATCACTTGTGGAGCGGCAATCAGCCCCAGCATTTT. It codes for CSARDHLWSGNQPQHF.

The sample holds many counts of this clonotype. V is TRBV27 and J is TRBJ2-3; D remains unclear. The CDR3 loop spans 14 amino acids. V lost 4 bases to trimming and J lost 4 bases, with 12 bases between them. Germline CDR1 reads MNHEY; CDR2 reads SMNVEV (reference sequence). The CDR3: CASSSNRFPDTQYF. CDR3 bases: TGTGCCAGCAGTTCTAATCGGTTCCCAGATACGCAGTATTTT.

This clonotype was seen more than once but under ten times. The chain links TRBV10-2 to TRBJ1-4; a possible D gene is TRBD1 (5 bases). V was pared by 7 bases and J by 7 bases, with 13 bases between. CDR1 WSHSY and CDR2 SAAADI come from the germline V gene. The CDR3 has 13 amino acids. DNA of the CDR3: TGCGCCAGCACAAAAGGGACTGTTGAAAAACTGTTTTTT. The encoded protein is CASTKGTVEKLFF.

The chain employs TRBV28 and TRBJ2-3, with D possibly matching TRBD1 (5 bases). CDR3 length: 14 residues. V was clipped by 3 bases and J by 11 bases, with 18 bases between them. Germline V gives CDR1 MDHEN, CDR2 SYDVKM. The CDR3 here is CASSLGGGRVLQYF. CDR3 DNA: TGTGCCAGCAGTTTGGGCGGTGGCAGGGTCCTGCAGTATTTT.

This clonotype was observed many times. The chain employs TRBV14 and TRBJ1-4; D gene ambiguous. Trimming stripped 4 bases from V and 4 bases from J, with 7 bases between. Germline V gene data show CDR1 as SGHDN and CDR2 as FVKESK. The CDR3 sequence is 13 residues long. The CDR3 DNA follows: TGTGCCAGCAGCCGCCAGTATAATGAAAAACTGTTTTTT. It encodes CASSRQYNEKLFF.

The V call is TRBV20-1, the J call TRBJ2-1, with 11 bases that match TRBD2. Trimming took 1 base from V and 4 from J; bases not matched to a gene: 3. From germline, CDR1 is DFQATT and CDR2 SNEGSKA (reference sequence). The CDR3 spans 15 residues. The CDR3 region has the DNA TGCAGTGCTAGAGGGCGACTAGCGGGGTACAATGAGCAGTTCTTC. This translates into CSARGRLAGYNEQFF.

This clonotype occurred a few times. The chain recombines TRBV11-2 with TRBJ2-7, with D possibly being TRBD2 (5 bases). The length of the CDR3 is 12 residues. The germline V gene has CDR1 SGHAT and CDR2 FQNNGV. The V end lost 5 bases, the J end lost 5 bases, and 10 bases lay between the germline ends. CDR3 in amino acids: CASSPNGDEQYF. CDR3 sequence (DNA): TGTGCCAGCAGCCCGAACGGGGACGAGCAGTACTTC.

The chain joins TRBV2 to TRBJ2-2, with TRBD1 identical over 7 bases. Per germline, CDR1 SNHLY and CDR2 FYNNEI. Trimming cost V 7 bases and J 2 bases; bases outside gene matches: 7. This CDR3 spans 15 amino acids. For the CDR3, the DNA is TGTGCCAGCATGGAACGGACAGGAAACACCGGGGAGCTGTTTTTT. Amino acid sequence: CASMERTGNTGELFF.

Many counts were recorded for this clonotype. The chain uses TRBV25-1 and TRBJ1-2; D might be TRBD1 (5 bases). Germline V gives CDR1 MGHDK, CDR2 SYGVNS. V gave up 1 base and J gave up 6 bases, with 6 bases separating them. The CDR3 is 12 residues long. Here the CDR3 reads CASSEWGDGYTF. CDR3 nucleotides: TGTGCCAGCAGTGAATGGGGGGATGGCTACACCTTC.

There are many counts of this clonotype. The chain uses TRBV5-1 and TRBJ2-5; D perhaps matches TRBD1 (6 bases). Trimming shortened V by 5 bases and J by 3 bases, and 14 bases separated the two germline ends. The germline gives CDR1 SGHRS, CDR2 YFSETQ. The CDR3 totals 14 residues. This CDR3 reads CASSSGTPKETQYF. CDR3 in DNA: TGCGCCAGCAGTTCCGGGACACCCAAAGAGACCCAGTACTTC.

The chain carries TRBV7-6 and TRBJ2-3, with 7 bases lining up with TRBD2. Germline V gene data show CDR1 as SGHVS and CDR2 as FNYEAQ. Trimming cost V 3 bases and J 1 base; bases outside gene matches: 7. The CDR3 contains 16 residues. CDR3 nucleotides: TGTGCCAGCAGCTTTGGGGGGGTAGACGGCACAGATACGCAGTATTTT. Translated: CASSFGGVDGTDTQYF.

This clonotype has a count of ten or more. The V and J genes are TRBV7-8 and TRBJ2-2; no definite D call. Germline-derived CDR1 and CDR2 are SGHVS and FQNEAQ. The CDR3 totals 15 residues. V lost 7 bases and J lost 3, with 15 bases in between. CDR3 DNA sequence: TGTGCCAGCAACAACAGAAATATGGACACCGGGGAGCTGTTTTTT. Residues: CASNNRNMDTGELFF.

This clonotype showed up many times. This chain links TRBV10-3 with TRBJ2-3; TRBD2 aligns across 12 bases. In germline, CDR1 is ENHRY, CDR2 SYGVKD. The CDR3 length is 15 residues. The V segment lost 6 bases and the J segment 2 bases; nucleotides outside the gene matches: 3. CDR3 sequence: CAIRGLAGPTDTQYF. The CDR3 region has the DNA TGTGCCATCAGGGGACTAGCGGGCCCCACAGATACGCAGTATTTT.

As regards this clonotype: Since a much larger clone is just one base distant, this may be a read error. This rearrangement joins TRBV3-1 to TRBJ2-7; D may match TRBD1 or TRBD2 (5 bases each). Trimming shortened V by 2 bases and J by 2 bases, and 13 bases separated the two germline ends. Germline V lookup: CDR1 LGHDT, CDR2 YNNKEL (reference sequence). CDR3 size: 15 residues. In DNA form, the CDR3 reads TGTGCCAGCAGCCAATCCTCCGGGGCGACCTACGAGCAGTACTTC. Protein: CASSQSSGATYEQYF.

This clonotype was picked up a small number of times. The gene calls are TRBV18 and TRBJ1-4; weak D call: TRBD1 (5 bases). This CDR3 has 13 amino acids. Trimming took 10 bases from V and 8 from J, leaving 17 bases between them. Germline assignment: CDR1 KGHSH and CDR2 LQKENI. CDR3 nucleotide sequence: TGTGCCACCGTCCGGGACCTCGACGAAAAACTGTTTTTT. It encodes CATVRDLDEKLFF. The complete variable domain, with remaining parts taken from reference TRBV18 and TRBJ1-4, reads NAGVMQNPRHLVRRRGQEARLRCSPMKGHSHVYWYRQLPEEGLKFMVYLQKENIIDESGMPKERFSAEFPKEGPSILRIQQVVRGDSAAYFCATVRDLDEKLFFGSGTQLSVL.

This clonotype was seen repeatedly, ten times or more. This rearrangement joins TRBV12-3 or TRBV12-4 to TRBJ2-1, with a tentative D call TRBD2 (5 bases). CDR3 length equals 12 residues. Trimming removed 6 bases from V and 7 bases from J, with 10 bases in between. The CDR3 protein is CASRGVGNEQFF. CDR3 DNA: TGTGCCAGCAGGGGAGTCGGGAATGAGCAGTTCTTC.

This clonotype was seen repeatedly, ten times or more. The chain couples TRBV5-1 to TRBJ2-1, with D unresolved. The CDR3 has 15 residues. V was clipped by 1 base and J by 4 bases, with 12 bases between them. Germline values: CDR1 SGHRS, CDR2 YFSETQ. The chain's CDR3 is CASSLTGGDYNEQFF. The CDR3 region has the DNA TGCGCCAGCAGCTTGACGGGCGGAGATTACAATGAGCAGTTCTTC.